These 7 T cell receptor beta chains were sequenced from one sample in a study of T cells after somatic rescue of genetic block. Sequencing used immunoSEQ multiplex PCR; TCRdb keeps in-frame clones, though not all of them. The profile shows 110,000 or so clones, about 89% of them singletons. Sample: peripheral blood mononuclear cells (PBMCs). These receptors originate from a woman aged 18-29 years.

The gene calls are TRBV5-8 and TRBJ2-1, with 8 bases fitting TRBD2. V dropped 3 bases and J dropped 4; count of bases not matched to a gene: 15. The CDR3 sequence is 18 residues long. Per germline, CDR1 SGHTS and CDR2 YDEGEE. The CDR3 region has the DNA TGTGCCAGCAGCTCGGATCCTTCGGGGGGGCCGATATACAATGAGCAGTTCTTC. This gives the protein CASSSDPSGGPIYNEQFF.

The CDR3 nucleotides read TGTGCCAGCAGTGAGGGGGTCAATCAGCCCCAGCATTTT. Translated: CASSEGVNQPQHF. The V call is TRBV6-1, the J call TRBJ1-5; tentative D call: TRBD1 (5 bases). Germline CDR1 is MNHNS and CDR2 is SASEGT. V lost 3 bases and J lost 3, with 6 bases in between. The CDR3 extends over 13 amino acids.

This clone came up a few times. The chain links TRBV5-5 to TRBJ2-2, with a possible D match to TRBD1 (5 bases). The germline V and J ends were trimmed by 3 bases and 1 base, with 10 bases remaining between them. The germline V gene encodes CDR1 SGHKS and CDR2 YYEKEE (reference sequence). This CDR3 has 15 residues. The CDR3 DNA reads TGTGCCAGCAGCTCTGACAGTGTGAACACCGGGGAGCTGTTTTTT. This encodes CASSSDSVNTGELFF.

V and J are TRBV2 and TRBJ1-5, with 7 positions matching TRBD1. The CDR3 covers 13 residues. CDR1 is SNHLY, CDR2 FYNNEI, per germline. After removal of 8 bases from V and 4 bases from J, the junction contained 5 bases not matched to a gene. The CDR3 nucleotides read TGTGCCAGCGGAACAGGGGAGAATCAGCCCCAGCATTTT. As protein: CASGTGENQPQHF. The full variable domain, completed using reference TRBV2 and TRBJ1-5, is EPEVTQTPSHQVTQMGQEVILRCVPISNHLYFYWYRQILGQKVEFLVSFYNNEISEKSEIFDDQFSVERPDGSNFTLKIRSTKLEDSAMYFCASGTGENQPQHFGDGTRLSIL.

The chain joins TRBV5-6 to TRBJ2-1, with D perhaps assigned TRBD1 or TRBD2 (5 bases each). The CDR3 length is 13 residues. Germline CDR1 SGHDT, CDR2 YYEEEE. Trimming shortened V by 1 base and J by 15 bases, and 17 bases separated the two germline ends. The CDR3 DNA reads TGTGCCAGCAGCTTGCCGGGGCCCACCGCCCCGTTCTTC. Translating gives CASSLPGPTAPFF.

This chain uses TRBV25-1 with TRBJ2-2; D gene unclear. Germline CDR1 MGHDK, CDR2 SYGVNS. The CDR3 runs 13 residues. V shed 5 bases and J shed 3 bases, with 7 bases lying between them. The CDR3, as DNA: TGTGCCAGCAGTCCAGAGGACACCGGGGAGCTGTTTTTT. Amino acids: CASSPEDTGELFF.

The chain joins TRBV7-3 to TRBJ2-1; 11 bases are a match to TRBD2. V lost 5 bases, J lost 2 bases, and 2 bases stayed unmatched. CDR1 is SGHTA, CDR2 FQGTGA, per germline. The CDR3 is 15 amino acids. This chain's CDR3 is CASSAGLAAYNEQFF. The CDR3 DNA reads as TGTGCCAGCAGCGCGGGACTAGCGGCCTACAATGAGCAGTTCTTC.